This T cell receptor beta chain emerged from a study of cytotoxic CD8 clonotypes in ibrutinib-treated CLL. About the research overall: Patients gave response samples after a median approximately 11 months of treatment, range 6 to 36. Overall study results and limits: Baseline clonality was higher than in age-matched healthy donors and moved in step with circulating CD8+ T-cell counts. Clonality showed a rise at ibrutinib response that reversed toward baseline at progression. Sustained-remission and progressing patients were not sampled at matched times.

V shed 5 bases and J shed 0 bases, with 16 bases lying between them. The CDR3 loop spans 17 amino acids. Germline V gene sequence: CDR1 SGHAT, CDR2 FQNNGV. The table came from immunoSEQ multiplex PCR; TCRdb's copy has only in-frame clones and leaves some out. This sample has roughly 70,000 clones; 90% occur once, and the top ten carry around 3.1%. Regarding this clone: Its target is not known.

The sample consisted of PBMCs, taken after 12 months of ibrutinib treatment. J is TRBJ1-4 and V is TRBV11-2; TRBD1 might be the D (5 bases). The origin of this receptor is a human donor with chronic lymphocytic leukemia. The CDR3 DNA reads as TGTGCCAGCAGCATTGACAGCTACCTTGCAACTAATGAAAAACTGTTTTTT. It specifies CASSIDSYLATNEKLFF.